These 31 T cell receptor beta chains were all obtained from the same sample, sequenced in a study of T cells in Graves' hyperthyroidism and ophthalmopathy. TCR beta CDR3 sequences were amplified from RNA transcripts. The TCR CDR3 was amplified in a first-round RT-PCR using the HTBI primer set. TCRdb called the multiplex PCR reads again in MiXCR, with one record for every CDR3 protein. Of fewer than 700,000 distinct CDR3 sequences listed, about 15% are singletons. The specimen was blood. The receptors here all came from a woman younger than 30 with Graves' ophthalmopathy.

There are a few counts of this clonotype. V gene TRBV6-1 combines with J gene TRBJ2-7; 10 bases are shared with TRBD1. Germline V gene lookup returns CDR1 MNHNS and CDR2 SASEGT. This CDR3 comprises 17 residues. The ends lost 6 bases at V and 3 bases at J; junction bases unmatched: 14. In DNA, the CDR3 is TGTGCCAGCAGCCGCACTACCACCGGGACAGGGGACTACGAGCAGTACTTC. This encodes CASSRTTTGTGDYEQYF.

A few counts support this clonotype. CDR3 residues: CASSVIAGDNEQFF. Written as DNA, the CDR3 is TGTGCCAGCAGCGTCATAGCAGGCGACAATGAGCAGTTCTTC. The V call is TRBV9, the J call TRBJ2-1; D not certain. This CDR3 contains 14 residues. Germline V gene lookup returns CDR1 SGDLS and CDR2 YYNGEE. The ends were cut back, 2 bases at V and 5 bases at J, with 11 bases in the middle.

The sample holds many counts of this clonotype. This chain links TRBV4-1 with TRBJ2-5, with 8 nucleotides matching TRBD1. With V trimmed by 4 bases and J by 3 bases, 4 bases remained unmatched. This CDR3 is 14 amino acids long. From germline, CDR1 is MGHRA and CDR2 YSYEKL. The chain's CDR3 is CASSLQTGEETQYF. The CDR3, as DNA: TGCGCCAGCAGCCTACAGACAGGGGAAGAGACCCAGTACTTC.

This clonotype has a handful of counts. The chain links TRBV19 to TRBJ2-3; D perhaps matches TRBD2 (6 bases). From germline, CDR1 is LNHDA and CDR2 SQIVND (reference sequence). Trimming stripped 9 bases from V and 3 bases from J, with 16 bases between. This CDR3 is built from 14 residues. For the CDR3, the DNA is TGTGCCAGCACGGGACTTCCTCATACAGATACGCAGTATTTT. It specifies CASTGLPHTDTQYF.

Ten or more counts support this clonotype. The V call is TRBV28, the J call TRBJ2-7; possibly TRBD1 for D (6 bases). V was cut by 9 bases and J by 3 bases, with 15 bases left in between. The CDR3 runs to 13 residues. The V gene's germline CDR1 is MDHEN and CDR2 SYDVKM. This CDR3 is CASAGQSNYEQYF. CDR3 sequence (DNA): TGTGCCAGTGCAGGACAGTCAAACTACGAGCAGTACTTC.

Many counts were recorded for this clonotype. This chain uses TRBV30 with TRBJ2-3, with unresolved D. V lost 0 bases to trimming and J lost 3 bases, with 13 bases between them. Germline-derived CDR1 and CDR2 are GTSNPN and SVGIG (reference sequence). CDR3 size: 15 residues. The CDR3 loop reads CAWSVGTFGTDTQYF. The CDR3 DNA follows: TGTGCCTGGAGTGTTGGCACCTTTGGTACAGATACGCAGTATTTT.

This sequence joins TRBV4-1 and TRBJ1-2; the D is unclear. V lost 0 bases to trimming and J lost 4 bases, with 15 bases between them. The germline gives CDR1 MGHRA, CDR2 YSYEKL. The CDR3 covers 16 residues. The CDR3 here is CASSQDSLPAPYGYTF. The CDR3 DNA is TGCGCCAGCAGCCAAGATAGCCTTCCAGCTCCCTATGGCTACACCTTC.

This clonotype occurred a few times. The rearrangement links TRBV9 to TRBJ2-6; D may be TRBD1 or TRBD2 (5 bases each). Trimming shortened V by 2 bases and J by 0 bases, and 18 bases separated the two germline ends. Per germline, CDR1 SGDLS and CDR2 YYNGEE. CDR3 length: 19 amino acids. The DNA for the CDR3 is TGTGCCAGCAGCGTTGCCACCGGGACGGCCCTCTCTGGGGCCAACGTCCTGACTTTC. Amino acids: CASSVATGTALSGANVLTF. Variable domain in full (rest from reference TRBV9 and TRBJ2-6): DSGVTQTPKHLITATGQRVTLRCSPRSGDLSVYWYQQSLDQGLQFLIQYYNGEERAKGNILERFSAQQFPDLHSELNLSSLELGDSALYFCASSVATGTALSGANVLTFGAGSRLTVL.

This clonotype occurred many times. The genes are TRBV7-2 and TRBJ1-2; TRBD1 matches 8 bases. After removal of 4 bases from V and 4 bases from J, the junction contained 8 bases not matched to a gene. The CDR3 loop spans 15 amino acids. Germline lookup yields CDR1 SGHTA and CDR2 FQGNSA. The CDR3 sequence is CASSSYRGGGYGYTF. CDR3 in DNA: TGTGCCAGCAGCTCTTACAGGGGGGGGGGCTATGGCTACACCTTC.

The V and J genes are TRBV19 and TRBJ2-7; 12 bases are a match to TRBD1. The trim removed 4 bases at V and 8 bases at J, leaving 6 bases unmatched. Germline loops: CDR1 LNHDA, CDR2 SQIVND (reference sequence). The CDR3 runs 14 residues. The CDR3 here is CASSTTGTGGKQYF. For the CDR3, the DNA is TGTGCCAGTAGTACTACCGGGACAGGGGGCAAGCAGTACTTC.

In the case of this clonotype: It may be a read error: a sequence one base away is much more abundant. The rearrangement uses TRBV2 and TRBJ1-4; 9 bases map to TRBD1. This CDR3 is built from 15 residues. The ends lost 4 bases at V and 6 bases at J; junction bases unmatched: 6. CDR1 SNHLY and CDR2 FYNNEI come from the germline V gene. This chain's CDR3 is CASSGVDRGDEKLFF. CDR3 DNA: TGTGCCAGCAGTGGAGTCGACAGGGGGGATGAAAAACTGTTTTTT. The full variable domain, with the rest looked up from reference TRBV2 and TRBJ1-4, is EPEVTQTPSHQVTQMGQEVILRCVPISNHLYFYWYRQILGQKVEFLVSFYNNEISEKSEIFDDQFSVERPDGSNFTLKIRSTKLEDSAMYFCASSGVDRGDEKLFFGSGTQLSVL.

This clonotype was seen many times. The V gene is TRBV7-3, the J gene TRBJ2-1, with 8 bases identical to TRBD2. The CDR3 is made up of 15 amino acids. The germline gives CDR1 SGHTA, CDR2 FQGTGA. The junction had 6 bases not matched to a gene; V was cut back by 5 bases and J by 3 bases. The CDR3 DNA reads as TGTGCCAGCAGCCAGGGACTAGATTTCTACAATGAGCAGTTCTTC. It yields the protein CASSQGLDFYNEQFF.

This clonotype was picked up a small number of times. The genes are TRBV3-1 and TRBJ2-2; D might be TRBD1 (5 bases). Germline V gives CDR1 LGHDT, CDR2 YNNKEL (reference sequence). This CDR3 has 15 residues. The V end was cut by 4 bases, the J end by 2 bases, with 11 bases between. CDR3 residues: CASSRSDTNTGELFF. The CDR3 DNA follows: TGTGCCAGCAGCCGGTCGGACACCAACACCGGGGAGCTGTTTTTT. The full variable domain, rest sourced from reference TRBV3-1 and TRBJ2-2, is DTAVSQTPKYLVTQMGNDKSIKCEQNLGHDTMYWYKQDSKKFLKIMFSYNNKELIINETVPNRFSPKSPDKAHLNLHINSLELGDSAVYFCASSRSDTNTGELFFGEGSRLTVL.

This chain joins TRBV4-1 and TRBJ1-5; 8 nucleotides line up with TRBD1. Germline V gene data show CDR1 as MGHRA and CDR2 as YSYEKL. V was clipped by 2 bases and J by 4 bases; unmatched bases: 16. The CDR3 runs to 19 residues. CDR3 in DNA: TGCGCCAGCAGCCAACCTCAGACAGGGGCTCTGGGTTGGAATCAGCCCCAGCATTTT. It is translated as CASSQPQTGALGWNQPQHF.

CDR3 residues: CSVRIGQGYTDTQYF. CDR3 DNA: TGCAGCGTTCGAATCGGGCAGGGGTACACAGATACGCAGTATTTT. This chain uses TRBV29-1 with TRBJ2-3; a possible D gene is TRBD1 (6 bases). V dropped 5 bases and J dropped 2 bases, with 17 bases sitting between them. In germline, CDR1 is SQVTM, CDR2 ANQGSEA. The CDR3 totals 15 residues.

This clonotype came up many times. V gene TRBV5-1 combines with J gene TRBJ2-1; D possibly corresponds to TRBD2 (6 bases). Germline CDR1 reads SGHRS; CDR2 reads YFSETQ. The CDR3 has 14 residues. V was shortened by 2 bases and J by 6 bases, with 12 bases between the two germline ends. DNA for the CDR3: TGCGCCAGCAGCTTCGCAGGGACTTTCAATGAGCAGTTCTTC. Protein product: CASSFAGTFNEQFF.

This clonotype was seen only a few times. Here the CDR3 reads CSASPGGQGEQYF. The CDR3, as DNA: TGCAGTGCTAGCCCGGGGGGGCAGGGAGAGCAGTACTTC. This chain uses TRBV20-1 with TRBJ2-7; 8 bases are a match to TRBD2. The ends lost 3 bases at V and 7 bases at J; junction bases unmatched: 8. Germline CDR1 and CDR2: DFQATT and SNEGSKA (reference sequence). This CDR3 has 13 amino acids.

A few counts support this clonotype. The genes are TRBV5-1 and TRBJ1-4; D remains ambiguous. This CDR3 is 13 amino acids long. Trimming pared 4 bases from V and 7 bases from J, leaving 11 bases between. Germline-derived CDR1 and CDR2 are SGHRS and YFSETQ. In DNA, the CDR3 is TGCGCCAGCAGCCTACAGAGTAGTGAAAAACTGTTTTTT. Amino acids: CASSLQSSEKLFF. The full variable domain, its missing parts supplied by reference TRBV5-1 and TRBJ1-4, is KAGVTQTPRYLIKTRGQQVTLSCSPISGHRSVSWYQQTPGQGLQFLFEYFSETQRNKGNFPGRFSGRQFSNSRSEMNVSTLELGDSALYLCASSLQSSEKLFFGSGTQLSVL.

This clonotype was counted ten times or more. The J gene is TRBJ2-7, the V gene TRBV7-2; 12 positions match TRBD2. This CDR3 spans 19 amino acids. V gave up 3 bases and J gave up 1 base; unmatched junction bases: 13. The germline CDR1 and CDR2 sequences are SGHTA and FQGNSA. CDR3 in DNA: TGTGCCAGCAGCTTGAATCCTTTTCTAGCGGGAGGGCCTTCCTACGAGCAGTACTTC. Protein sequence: CASSLNPFLAGGPSYEQYF.

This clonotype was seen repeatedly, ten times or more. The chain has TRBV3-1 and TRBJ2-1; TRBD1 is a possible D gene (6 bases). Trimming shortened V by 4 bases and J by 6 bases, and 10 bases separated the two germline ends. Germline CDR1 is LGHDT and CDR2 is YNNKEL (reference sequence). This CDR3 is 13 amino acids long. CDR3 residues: CASSPRTANEQFF. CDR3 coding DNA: TGTGCCAGCAGCCCTCGGACAGCCAATGAGCAGTTCTTC.

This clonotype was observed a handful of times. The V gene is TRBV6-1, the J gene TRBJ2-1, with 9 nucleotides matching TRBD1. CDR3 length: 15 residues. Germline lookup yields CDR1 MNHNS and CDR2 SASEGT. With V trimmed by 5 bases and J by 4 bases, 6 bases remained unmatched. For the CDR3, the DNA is TGTGCCAGCAGTACCGGGACAGGGCTATACAATGAGCAGTTCTTC. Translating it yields CASSTGTGLYNEQFF.

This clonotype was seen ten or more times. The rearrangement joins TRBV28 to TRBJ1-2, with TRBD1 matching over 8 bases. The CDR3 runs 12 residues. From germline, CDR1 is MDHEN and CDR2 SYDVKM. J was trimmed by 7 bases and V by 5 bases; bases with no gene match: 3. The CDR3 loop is CASSGQGVGYTF. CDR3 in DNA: TGTGCCAGCAGTGGACAGGGCGTTGGCTACACCTTC.

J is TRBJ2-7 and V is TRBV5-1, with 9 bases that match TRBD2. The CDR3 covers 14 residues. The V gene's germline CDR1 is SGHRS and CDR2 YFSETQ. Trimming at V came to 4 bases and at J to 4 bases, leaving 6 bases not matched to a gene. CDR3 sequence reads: CASSPMLAGYEQYF. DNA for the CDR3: TGCGCCAGCAGCCCCATGCTAGCGGGATACGAGCAGTACTTC.

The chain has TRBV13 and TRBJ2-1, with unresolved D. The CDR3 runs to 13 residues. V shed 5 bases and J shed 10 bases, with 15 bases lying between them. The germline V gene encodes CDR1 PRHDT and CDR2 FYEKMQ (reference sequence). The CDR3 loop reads CASSPDSVGEQFF. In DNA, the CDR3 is TGTGCCAGCAGCCCCGATTCTGTTGGGGAGCAGTTCTTC.

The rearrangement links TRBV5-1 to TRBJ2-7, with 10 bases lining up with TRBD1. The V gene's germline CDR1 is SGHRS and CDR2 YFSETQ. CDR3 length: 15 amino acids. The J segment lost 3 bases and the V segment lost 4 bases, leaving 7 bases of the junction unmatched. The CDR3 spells CASSVAGTGVYEQYF. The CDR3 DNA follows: TGCGCCAGCAGCGTCGCCGGGACAGGGGTCTACGAGCAGTACTTC.

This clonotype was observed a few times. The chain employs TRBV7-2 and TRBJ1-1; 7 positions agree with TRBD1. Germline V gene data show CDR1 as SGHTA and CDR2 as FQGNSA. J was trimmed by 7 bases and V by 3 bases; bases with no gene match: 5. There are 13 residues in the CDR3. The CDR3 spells CASSLDRSVEAFF. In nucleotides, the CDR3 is TGTGCCAGCAGCTTGGACAGGTCCGTTGAAGCTTTCTTT.

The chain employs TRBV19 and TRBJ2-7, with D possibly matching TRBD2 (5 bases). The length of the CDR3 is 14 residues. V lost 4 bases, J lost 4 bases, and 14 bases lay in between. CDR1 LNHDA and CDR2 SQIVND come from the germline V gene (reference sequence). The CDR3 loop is CASSTRETKYEQYF. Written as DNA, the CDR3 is TGTGCCAGTAGTACAAGGGAGACCAAATACGAGCAGTACTTC. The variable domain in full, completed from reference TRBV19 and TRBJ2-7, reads DGGITQSPKYLFRKEGQNVTLSCEQNLNHDAMYWYRQDPGQGLRLIYYSQIVNDFQKGDIAEGYSVSREKKESFPLTVTSAQKNPTAFYLCASSTRETKYEQYFGPGTRLTVT.

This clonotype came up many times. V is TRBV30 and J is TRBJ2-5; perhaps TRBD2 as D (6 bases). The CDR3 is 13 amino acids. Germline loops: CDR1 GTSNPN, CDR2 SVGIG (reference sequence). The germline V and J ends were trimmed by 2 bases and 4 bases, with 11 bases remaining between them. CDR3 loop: CAWSQSGGETQYF. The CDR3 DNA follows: TGTGCCTGGAGTCAATCCGGGGGAGAGACCCAGTACTTC.

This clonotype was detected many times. The CDR3 nucleotides read TGTGCCAGCAGCCCCCGGGACAGGGGGAACACCGGGGAGCTGTTTTTT. Translated: CASSPRDRGNTGELFF. The chain employs TRBV7-9 and TRBJ2-2, with TRBD1 matching over 10 bases. Germline CDR1 is SEHNR and CDR2 is FQNEAQ (reference sequence). The CDR3 is 16 residues long. The V and J ends lost 5 bases and 1 base, in that order; junction bases with no gene match: 4.

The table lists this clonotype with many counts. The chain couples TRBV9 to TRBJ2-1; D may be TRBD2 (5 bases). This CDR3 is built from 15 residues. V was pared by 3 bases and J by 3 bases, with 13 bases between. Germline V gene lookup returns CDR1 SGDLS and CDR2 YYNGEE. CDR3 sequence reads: CASSGPSKHYNEQFF. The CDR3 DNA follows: TGTGCCAGCAGCGGACCTAGCAAGCACTACAATGAGCAGTTCTTC.

The CDR3, as DNA: TGTGCCAGCAGTTTCCTTGACTCGGCGAAATCTTACTTC. This translates into CASSFLDSAKSYF. This chain links TRBV27 with TRBJ2-5; D unclear. This CDR3 comprises 13 residues. CDR1 MNHEY and CDR2 SMNVEV come from the germline V gene (reference sequence). The V end was cut by 3 bases, the J end by 14 bases, with 19 bases between.